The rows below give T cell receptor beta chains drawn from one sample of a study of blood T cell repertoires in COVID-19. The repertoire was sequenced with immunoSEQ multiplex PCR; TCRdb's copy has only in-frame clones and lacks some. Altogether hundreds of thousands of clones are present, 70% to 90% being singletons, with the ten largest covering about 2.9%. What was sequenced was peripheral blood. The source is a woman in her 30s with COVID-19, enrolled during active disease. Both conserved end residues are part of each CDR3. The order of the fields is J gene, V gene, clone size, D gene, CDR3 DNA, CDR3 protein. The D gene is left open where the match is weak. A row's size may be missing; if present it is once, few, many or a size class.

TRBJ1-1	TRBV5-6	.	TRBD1	TGTGCCAGCAGCCACAGACAGGGACACACTGAAGCTTTCTTT	CASSHRQGHTEAFF
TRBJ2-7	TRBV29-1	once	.	TGCAGCGTTGAAGGGGGGCCCGATCACCCCTACGAGCAGTACTTC	CSVEGGPDHPYEQYF
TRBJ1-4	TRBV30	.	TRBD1	TGTGCCTGGAGTGGCGAGCGGACAGGCGATCAAAAACTGTTTTTT	CAWSGERTGDQKLFF
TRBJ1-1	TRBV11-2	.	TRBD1	TGTGCCAGCAGCAAGTACAGGGGGAACACTGAAGCTTTCTTT	CASSKYRGNTEAFF
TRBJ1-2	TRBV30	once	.	TGTGCCTGGAGTGTAGGACAGAAAGGGACCTTC	CAWSVGQKGTF
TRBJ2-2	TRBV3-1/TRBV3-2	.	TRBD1	TGTGCCAGCAGCCAAGGGACAGGACGCACCGGGGAGCTGTTTTTT	CASSQGTGRTGELFF
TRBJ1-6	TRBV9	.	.	TGTGCCAGCAGCGTAGGGGCGAATTCACCCCTCCACTTT	CASSVGANSPLHF
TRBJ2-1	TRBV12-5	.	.	TGTGCTAGTGGGCAAACAGGCAGCTCCTACAATGAGCAGTTCTTC	CASGQTGSSYNEQFF
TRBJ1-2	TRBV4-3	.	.	TGCGCCAGCAGCCAAGTTGCGGAGATTAACTATGGCTACACCTTC	CASSQVAEINYGYTF
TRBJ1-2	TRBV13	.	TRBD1	TGTGCCAGCAGCTTGGACAGGGCTAACTATGGCTACACCTTC	CASSLDRANYGYTF
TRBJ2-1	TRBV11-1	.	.	TGTGCCAGCAGCTTGGGGGGGCTTCCCCCCTACAATGAGCAGTTCTTC	CASSLGGLPPYNEQFF
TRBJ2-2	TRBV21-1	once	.	TGTGCCAGCAGCAAGGGAGCCGCGAACACCGGGGAGCTGTTTTTT	CASSKGAANTGELFF
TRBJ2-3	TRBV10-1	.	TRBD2	TGCGCCAGCAGTTCCGGAATCCTAGCGGGTAGAGTCACAGATACGCAGTATTTT	CASSSGILAGRVTDTQYF
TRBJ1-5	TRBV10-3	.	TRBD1	TGTGCCATCAGTGAGGGACAGGGGGGGAGTCAGCCCCAGCATTTT	CAISEGQGGSQPQHF
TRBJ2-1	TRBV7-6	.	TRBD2	TGTGCCAGCAGCCCCCGTAGTGGACTAGCGGGAGGGTACAATGAGCAGTTCTTC	CASSPRSGLAGGYNEQFF
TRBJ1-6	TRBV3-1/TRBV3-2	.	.	TGTGCCAGCAGCCACGCGCAATCACCCCTCCACTTT	CASSHAQSPLHF